The present TCR beta chain was sequenced within a study of tumor-infiltrating lymphocytes in localized non-small cell lung cancer. Study context: The cohort mixed smokers and never-smokers, several histologies, and some post-neoadjuvant-chemotherapy samples.

Regarding the study as a whole: Different pieces of the same tissue went to different assays, confounding technical variation with intratumor heterogeneity.

The V end lost 2 bases, the J end lost 3 bases, and 8 bases lay between the germline ends. Germline V gives CDR1 SGHAT, CDR2 FQNNGV. This CDR3 has 14 residues. Libraries were prepared by immunoSEQ multiplex PCR; TCRdb keeps only in-frame clonotypes and omits some of them. The table lists roughly 9,200 clones, around 85% of them singletons. Notes on this clone: Antigen unknown.

The V call is TRBV11-2, the J call TRBJ2-1, with a weak D call TRBD2 (5 bases). The clonotype comes from a human donor with non-small cell lung cancer. What was sequenced was uninvolved lung tissue not adjacent to the tumor. Here the CDR3 reads CASSLPAVYNEQFF. The DNA of the CDR3 is TGTGCCAGCAGCTTACCAGCGGTCTACAATGAGCAGTTCTTC.